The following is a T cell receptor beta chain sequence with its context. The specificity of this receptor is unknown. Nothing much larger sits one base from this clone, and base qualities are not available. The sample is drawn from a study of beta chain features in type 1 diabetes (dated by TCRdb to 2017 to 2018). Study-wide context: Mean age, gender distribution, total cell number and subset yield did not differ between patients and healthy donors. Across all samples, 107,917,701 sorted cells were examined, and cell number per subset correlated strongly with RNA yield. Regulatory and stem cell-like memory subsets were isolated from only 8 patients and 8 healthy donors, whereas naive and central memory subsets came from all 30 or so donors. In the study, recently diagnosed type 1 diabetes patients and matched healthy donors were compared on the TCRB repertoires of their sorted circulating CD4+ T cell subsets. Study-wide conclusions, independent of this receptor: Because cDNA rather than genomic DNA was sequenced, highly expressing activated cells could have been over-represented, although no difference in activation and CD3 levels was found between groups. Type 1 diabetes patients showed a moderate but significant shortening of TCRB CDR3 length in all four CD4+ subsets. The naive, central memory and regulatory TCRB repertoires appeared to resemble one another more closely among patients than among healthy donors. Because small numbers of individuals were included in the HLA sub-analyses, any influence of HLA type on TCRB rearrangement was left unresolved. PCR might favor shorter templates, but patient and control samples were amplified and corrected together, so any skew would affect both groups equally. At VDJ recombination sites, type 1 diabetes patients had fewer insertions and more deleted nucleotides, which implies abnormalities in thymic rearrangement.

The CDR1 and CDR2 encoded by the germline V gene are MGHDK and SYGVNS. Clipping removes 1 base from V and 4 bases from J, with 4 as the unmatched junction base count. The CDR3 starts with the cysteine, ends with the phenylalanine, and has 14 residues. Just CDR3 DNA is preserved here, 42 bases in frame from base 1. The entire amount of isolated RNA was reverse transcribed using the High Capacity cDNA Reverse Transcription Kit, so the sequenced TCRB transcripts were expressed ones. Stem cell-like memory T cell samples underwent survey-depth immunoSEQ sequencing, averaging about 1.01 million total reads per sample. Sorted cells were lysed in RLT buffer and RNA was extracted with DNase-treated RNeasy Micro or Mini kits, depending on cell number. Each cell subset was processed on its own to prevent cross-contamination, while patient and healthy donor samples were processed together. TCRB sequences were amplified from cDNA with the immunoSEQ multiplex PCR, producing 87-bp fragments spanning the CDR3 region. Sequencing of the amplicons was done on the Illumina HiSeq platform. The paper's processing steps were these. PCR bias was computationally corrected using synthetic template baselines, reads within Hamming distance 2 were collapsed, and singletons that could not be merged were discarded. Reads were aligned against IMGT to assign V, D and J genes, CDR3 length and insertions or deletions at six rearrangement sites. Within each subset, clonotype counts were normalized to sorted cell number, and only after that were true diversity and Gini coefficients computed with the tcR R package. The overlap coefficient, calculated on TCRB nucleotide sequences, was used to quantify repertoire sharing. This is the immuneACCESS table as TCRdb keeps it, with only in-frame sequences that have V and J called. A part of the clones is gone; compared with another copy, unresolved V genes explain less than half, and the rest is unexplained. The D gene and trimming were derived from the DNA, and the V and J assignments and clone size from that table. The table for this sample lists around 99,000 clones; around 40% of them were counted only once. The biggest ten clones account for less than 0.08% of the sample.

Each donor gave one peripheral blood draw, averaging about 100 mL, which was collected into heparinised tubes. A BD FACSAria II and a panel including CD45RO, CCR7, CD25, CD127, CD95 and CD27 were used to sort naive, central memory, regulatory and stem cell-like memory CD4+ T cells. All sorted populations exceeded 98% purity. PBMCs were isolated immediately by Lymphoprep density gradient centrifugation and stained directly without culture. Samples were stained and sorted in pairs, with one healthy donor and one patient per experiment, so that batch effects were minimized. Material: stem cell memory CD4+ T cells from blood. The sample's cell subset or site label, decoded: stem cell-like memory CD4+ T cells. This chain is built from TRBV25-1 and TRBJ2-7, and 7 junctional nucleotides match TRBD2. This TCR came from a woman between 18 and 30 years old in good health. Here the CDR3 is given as CASSEWGGAYEQYF. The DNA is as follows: TGTGCCAGCAGTGAATGGGGGGGAGCGTACGAGCAGTACTTC.